Below are 13 T cell receptor beta chains sequenced from a single sample in a study of control samples from healthy donors and cancer patients. The assay was immunoSEQ multiplex PCR, and TCRdb's table has in-frame clones only and misses some. The table shows 150,000 or so clones, with over 85% occurring only once. Sequenced: blood. Receptors were obtained from a man in his forties in good health.

The J gene is TRBJ2-2, the V gene TRBV6-5, with 10 bases matching TRBD1. CDR1 and CDR2 (germline): MNHEY, SVGAGI. The CDR3 totals 13 residues. Losses at the gene ends were 10 bases for V and 7 bases for J; bases not matched to a gene: 6. CDR3 DNA sequence: TGTGCCACCCGACAGGGGGCCGACGGGGAGCTGTTTTTT. Translating it yields CATRQGADGELFF.

The chain employs TRBV6-6 and TRBJ1-4; tentative D call: TRBD1 (6 bases). The CDR3 runs to 14 residues. Per the germline V gene, CDR1 is MNHNY and CDR2 is SVGAGI (reference sequence). V was cut by 6 bases and J by 5 bases, with 13 bases left in between. The CDR3 loop is CASRLQGGNEKLFF. The CDR3 coding sequence is TGTGCCAGCAGACTACAGGGCGGGAATGAAAAACTGTTTTTT.

CDR3 loop: CASSFTGLEAFF. The CDR3, as DNA: TGTGCCAGCAGTTTCACAGGCCTTGAAGCTTTCTTT. The V gene is TRBV12-3 or TRBV12-4, the J gene TRBJ1-1, with a weak D call TRBD1 (5 bases). The CDR3 extends over 12 amino acids. V lost 3 bases to trimming and J lost 7 bases, with 9 bases between them.

The chain employs TRBV5-1 and TRBJ2-2, with D maybe TRBD2 (5 bases). The CDR3 length is 15 residues. The germline V gene encodes CDR1 SGHRS and CDR2 YFSETQ. The germline V and J ends were trimmed by 7 bases and 1 base, with 14 bases remaining between them. The CDR3 DNA reads TGCGCCAGCGGCCCTAGAGCGGTGAACACCGGGGAGCTGTTTTTT. It yields the protein CASGPRAVNTGELFF.

The chain links TRBV5-6 to TRBJ1-1; 8 bases align to TRBD1. This CDR3 has 15 residues. From germline, CDR1 is SGHDT and CDR2 YYEEEE. V shed 3 bases, J shed 0 bases, and the junction held 4 bases outside the gene matches. CDR3 in DNA: TGTGCCAGCAGCTGGGACAGGAATATGAACACTGAAGCTTTCTTT. It encodes CASSWDRNMNTEAFF.

The chain links TRBV30 to TRBJ2-7; D remains unclear. The CDR3 is made up of 13 amino acids. V lost 1 base, J lost 6 bases, and 13 bases lay in between. From germline, CDR1 is GTSNPN and CDR2 SVGIG (reference sequence). The CDR3 spells CAWSGKPPGEQYF. DNA of the CDR3: TGTGCCTGGAGTGGTAAACCTCCGGGCGAGCAGTACTTC.

This chain joins TRBV6-5 and TRBJ2-7; TRBD2 aligns across 11 bases. The germline V gene encodes CDR1 MNHEY and CDR2 SVGAGI. The CDR3 covers 16 residues. Losses at the gene ends were 4 bases for V and 3 bases for J; bases not matched to a gene: 8. CDR3 in DNA: TGTGCCAGCAGTTTAATGTTAGGGACTAGCGGCTACGAGCAGTACTTC. It yields the protein CASSLMLGTSGYEQYF.

The rearrangement uses TRBV13 and TRBJ1-2, with D possibly matching TRBD1 (5 bases). This CDR3 has 14 amino acids. Germline V gene data show CDR1 as PRHDT and CDR2 as FYEKMQ (reference sequence). Between the trimmed V and J ends, which lost 8 bases and 0 bases, there was a span of 13 bases. DNA for the CDR3: TGTGCCAGCGACTGGGGCAGAACTAACTATGGCTACACCTTC. It codes for CASDWGRTNYGYTF.

The chain joins TRBV28 to TRBJ2-2; 8 positions match TRBD1. Trimming took 4 bases from V and 5 from J; bases not matched to a gene: 6. Germline CDR1 and CDR2: MDHEN and SYDVKM. CDR3 length: 15 residues. The CDR3 loop is CASSSQGAGTGELFF. For the CDR3, the DNA is TGTGCCAGCAGTTCCCAGGGGGCAGGGACCGGGGAGCTGTTTTTT.

The chain links TRBV7-2 to TRBJ1-6; 7 positions match TRBD1. The CDR3 runs 14 residues. The V segment lost 5 bases and the J segment 11 bases; nucleotides outside the gene matches: 9. CDR1 and CDR2 (germline): SGHTA, FQGNSA. CDR3 sequence reads: CASSNRQGFAPLHF. CDR3 nucleotide sequence: TGTGCCAGCAGCAACCGACAGGGCTTCGCACCCCTCCACTTT.

The J gene is TRBJ1-5, the V gene TRBV9, with D perhaps TRBD1 (5 bases). The germline V and J ends were trimmed by 8 bases and 8 bases, with 14 bases remaining between them. Per germline, CDR1 SGDLS and CDR2 YYNGEE. This CDR3 spans 12 amino acids. The CDR3 sequence is CARGTRIKPQHF. The CDR3, as DNA: TGTGCCAGAGGGACGAGAATCAAGCCCCAGCATTTT. The complete variable domain, with remaining parts taken from reference TRBV9 and TRBJ1-5, reads DSGVTQTPKHLITATGQRVTLRCSPRSGDLSVYWYQQSLDQGLQFLIQYYNGEERAKGNILERFSAQQFPDLHSELNLSSLELGDSALYFCARGTRIKPQHFGDGTRLSIL.

This clone showed up just a few times. The chain employs TRBV19 and TRBJ1-1, with a tentative D call TRBD1 (6 bases). CDR1 is LNHDA, CDR2 SQIVND, per germline (reference sequence). The CDR3 sequence is 13 residues long. Between the trimmed V and J ends, which lost 5 bases and 3 bases, there was a span of 10 bases. The CDR3 here is CASSQGFDTEAFF. CDR3 DNA: TGTGCCAGTAGTCAGGGGTTCGACACTGAAGCTTTCTTT.

This chain connects TRBV3-1 (or the pseudogene TRBV3-2) to TRBJ1-2, with D uncertain. CDR3 length: 12 amino acids. Trimming took 4 bases from V and 4 from J, leaving 7 bases between them. Germline V gene sequence: CDR1 LGHDT, CDR2 YNNKEL (reference sequence). As DNA, the CDR3 is TGTGCCAGCAGCCTATCCTCCTATGGCTACACCTTC. It codes for CASSLSSYGYTF.